The subject of this entry is one T cell receptor (beta chain). The data originate from a study of blood T cell repertoires in COVID-19. The wider study: The cDNA or gDNA used as material had been derived from T cells, B-cell-depleted T cells, or PBMCs.

The V gene end was trimmed by 9 bases and the J gene end by 3 bases; junction bases not matched to a gene: 10. The CDR3 covers 16 residues. In germline, CDR1 is MNHEY, CDR2 SMNVEV (reference sequence). Original processing methods: By means of reference gene primer amplification, nucleated cell counts were estimated. Method: immunoSEQ multiplex PCR; TCRdb's copy keeps in-frame clones and lacks some. V, J and clone size derive from that table, while D and trimming were established from the DNA sequence. The sample consists of 110,000 to 150,000 clones, approximately 80% of them appearing once. The chain uses TRBV27 and TRBJ2-7; 14 positions agree with TRBD2. The TCR was taken from a human donor in a cohort sampled during active COVID-19. The sequencing sample was made of peripheral blood. The CDR3 loop is CASCRTSGGLLYEQYF. CDR3 nucleotides: TGTGCCAGTTGTCGGACTAGCGGGGGGCTCCTCTACGAGCAGTACTTC.